A selection of T cell receptor beta chains follows, all from one sample in a study of cytomegalovirus exposure and HLA in healthy donors. Repertoires were generated with immunoSEQ multiplex PCR, while TCRdb's copy carries only in-frame clones and drops some. This sample has roughly 100,000 clones, with approximately 16% found just once. The specimen sequenced was PBMCs. The receptors here all came from a female donor in good health and CMV-seronegative. CDR3s include the opening cysteine and the closing phenylalanine or tryptophan.

v_call	j_call	cdr3_length	cdr3_aa
TRBV21-1	TRBJ2-1	16	CASSKAREGAVNEQFF
TRBV6-1	TRBJ2-7	15	CASSIGDRDSYEQYF
TRBV4-3	TRBJ1-1	15	CASSDERRMNTEAFF
TRBV2	TRBJ2-5	14	CASSEPRGRETQYF
TRBV9	TRBJ2-1	16	CASSVDRRVSYNEQFF
TRBV28	TRBJ1-5	18	CASSFWGGQRGSNQPQHF
TRBV9	TRBJ1-2	16	CASSVEGAGEDYGYTF
TRBV7-7	TRBJ2-2	15	CASSLLAGATGELFF
TRBV5-1	TRBJ1-2	14	CASSLRTGGDGYTF
TRBV28	TRBJ1-3	14	CAGSTPGGGNTIYF
TRBV2	TRBJ1-1	13	CASSVTGRMRAFF
TRBV5-6	NA	15	CASSLGGGGAYEQYF
TRBV30	TRBJ2-7	14	CASTPSGGPGEQYF
TRBV15	TRBJ2-5	14	CATSRAAEQETQYF
TRBV27	TRBJ2-2	16	CASSSGQGLNTGELFF
TRBV15	TRBJ1-5	16	CATSRDHPGVGQPQHF
TRBV18	TRBJ1-1	15	CASSLQGARSTEAFF
TRBV4-3	TRBJ2-3	16	CASSQETSGGTDTQYF
TRBV2	TRBJ1-5	16	CASSEQGGLSNQPQHF
TRBV30	TRBJ2-3	15	CAWSAGGGVTDTQYF
TRBV4-1	TRBJ1-2	14	CASSQSRDPYGYTF
TRBV19	TRBJ2-7	13	CASSIKIDSRQYF
TRBV6-4	TRBJ1-6	13	CASSGQINSPLHF
TRBV11-1	TRBJ1-3	16	CASSSDRLPSANTIYF
TRBV19	TRBJ1-6	14	CASNPGQINSPLHF
TRBV5-6	TRBJ2-5	17	CASSLGRGQGSEETQYF
TRBV5-1	TRBJ2-7	14	CASSEARGLNEQYF
TRBV5-8	TRBJ2-7	13	CASTDRASLEQYF
TRBV19	TRBJ1-5	13	CASSLWGDQPQHF
TRBV11-2	TRBJ2-2	14	CASSSTANTGELFF
TRBV13	TRBJ2-7	14	CASSPTVNSYEQYF
TRBV15	TRBJ2-7	18	CATSREAMAGTRAYEQYF
TRBV6-1	NA	15	CASSPTAGNPYEQYF
TRBV9	TRBJ2-7	15	CASSVNSGPNYEQYF
TRBV9	TRBJ2-3	14	CASSYGGVTDTQYF
TRBV14	TRBJ1-2	17	CASSQEPNGVRGSGYTF
TRBV6-5	TRBJ2-7	15	CASSYSIQRTSEQYF
TRBV29-1	TRBJ1-2	12	CSVERDIYGYTF